Given below is one TCR beta chain in context. Its cognate antigen is unknown. The repertoire was sequenced with immunoSEQ multiplex PCR; TCRdb's copy has only in-frame clones and lacks some. Of roughly 140,000 clones in the sample, about nine tenths are singletons; the top ten hold about 3.2%. This specimen comes from a study of T cell responses to AZD1222 COVID-19 vaccine. Study-wide results and caveats: No day 14 peak samples; only post-peak repertoires were characterized. Nearly half of spike-specific TCRs reportedly go after variant regions that carry no mutations. Spike-specific TCRs gained breadth and depth after people received two AZD1222 doses.

V dropped 2 bases and J dropped 1 base, with 18 bases sitting between them. The CDR3 has 17 amino acids. Germline V gives CDR1 MGHRA, CDR2 YSYEKL. This rearrangement joins TRBV4-1 to TRBJ2-7; D may be TRBD2 (5 bases). The sequence was obtained from an adult in good health. The starting material was peripheral blood, obtained on day 0 of MenACWY control vaccination. The CDR3 DNA follows: TGCGCCAGCAGCCAACCCGCCGGGGTCGAAACGTCCTACGAGCAGTACTTC. Translating gives CASSQPAGVETSYEQYF.